This T cell receptor (beta chain) was recorded in a study of blood T cell repertoires in COVID-19. At the level of the study: Some COVID-19 samples were acute and others convalescent; all came from the United States, Italy and Spain. The analysed material was cDNA or gDNA that came from T cells, B-cell-depleted T cells, or PBMCs.

Original methodology: From reference gene primer amplification, estimates of nucleated cell counts were derived. Assay: immunoSEQ multiplex PCR; the TCRdb copy retains only in-frame clones and omits some. V and J calls and clone size are as listed in that table; D and trimming were resolved from the DNA. There are about 93,000 clones in the sample; about nine tenths occur only once, and approximately 2.4% lies in the top ten. V was clipped by 6 bases and J by 5 bases; unmatched bases: 12. This CDR3 is built from 16 residues. Germline-derived CDR1 and CDR2 are SNHLY and FYNNEI. The sequence was collected from a man in his forties or fifties with acute or convalescent COVID-19. The rearrangement links TRBV2 to TRBJ1-2; 10 bases map to TRBD1. What was sequenced was peripheral blood. The CDR3 DNA sequence: TGTGCCAGCAGCCGGTCCTGGACAGGGGGGGTGTATGGCTACACCTTC. Its protein is CASSRSWTGGVYGYTF.